What follows are 9 T cell receptor beta chains derived from one specimen sequenced in a study of T cell responses to AZD1222 COVID-19 vaccine. The protocol was immunoSEQ multiplex PCR, while the TCRdb copy is restricted to in-frame clones and leaves out a portion. The profile shows approximately 84,000 clones, approximately 83% of them singletons. The source was peripheral blood, collected 28 days after the second AZD1222 dose. The receptors were gathered from an adult who received the AZD1222 COVID-19 vaccine.

This sequence joins TRBV27 and TRBJ2-7, with 8 bases matching TRBD1. Germline CDR1 is MNHEY and CDR2 is SMNVEV (reference sequence). The J segment lost 4 bases and the V segment lost 3 bases, leaving 5 bases of the junction unmatched. The CDR3 is 14 residues long. The CDR3 loop reads CASSLGTGVYEQYF. In DNA, the CDR3 is TGTGCCAGCAGTTTGGGGACAGGAGTTTACGAGCAGTACTTC.

The chain is built from TRBV7-2 and TRBJ2-4, with TRBD2 matching over 9 bases. From germline, CDR1 is SGHTA and CDR2 FQGNSA. This CDR3 comprises 15 residues. V was pared by 5 bases and J by 4 bases, with 6 bases of the junction left unmatched. The CDR3 is CASSPLAGGKNIQYF. The CDR3 DNA follows: TGTGCCAGCAGCCCCCTGGCGGGGGGGAAAAACATTCAGTACTTC.

As DNA, the CDR3 is TGTGCCAGCAGCTCGGGACACTCTGGAAACACCATATATTTT. Protein: CASSSGHSGNTIYF. This chain uses TRBV11-2 with TRBJ1-3; possibly TRBD1 for D (6 bases). The germline V and J ends were trimmed by 4 bases and 0 bases, with 7 bases remaining between them. Germline assignment: CDR1 SGHAT and CDR2 FQNNGV. This CDR3 comprises 14 residues. The full variable domain, rest sourced from reference TRBV11-2 and TRBJ1-3, is EAGVAQSPRYKIIEKRQSVAFWCNPISGHATLYWYQQILGQGPKLLIQFQNNGVVDDSQLPKDRFSAERLKGVDSTLKIQPAKLEDSAVYLCASSSGHSGNTIYFGEGSWLTVV.

The chain carries TRBV20-1 and TRBJ2-1; 10 nucleotides match TRBD2. The CDR3 has 16 residues. After removal of 3 bases from V and 0 bases from J, the junction contained 5 bases not matched to a gene. Germline V gives CDR1 DFQATT, CDR2 SNEGSKA (reference sequence). CDR3 in DNA: TGCAGTGCTAGTCCTAGCGGGGGCTTCTCCTACAATGAGCAGTTCTTC. As protein: CSASPSGGFSYNEQFF.

The V and J genes are TRBV24-1 and TRBJ2-2; tentative D call: TRBD1 (6 bases). V lost 4 bases and J 1 base, leaving 12 bases between the germline ends. Germline V gene sequence: CDR1 KGHDR, CDR2 SFDVKD. The CDR3 contains 16 residues. The CDR3 loop reads CATSDLGHQNTGELFF. The DNA for the CDR3 is TGTGCCACCAGTGACCTGGGACACCAGAACACCGGGGAGCTGTTTTTT.

The chain combines TRBV6-5 with TRBJ1-1; TRBD1 matches 7 bases. The CDR3 length is 15 residues. From germline, CDR1 is MNHEY and CDR2 SVGAGI. The V gene end was trimmed by 6 bases and the J gene end by 1 base; junction bases not matched to a gene: 8. CDR3 residues: CASRPRDSRNTEAFF. CDR3 coding DNA: TGTGCCAGCAGACCCCGGGACAGCCGGAACACTGAAGCTTTCTTT.

The genes are TRBV5-6 and TRBJ2-7; tentative D call: TRBD2 (7 bases). Germline-derived CDR1 and CDR2 are SGHDT and YYEEEE. V dropped 4 bases and J dropped 6 bases, with 23 bases sitting between them. This CDR3 has 16 amino acids. CDR3 loop: CASSLPQGGVDVEQYF. CDR3 bases: TGTGCCAGCAGCCTCCCACAGGGAGGGGTCGATGTCGAGCAGTACTTC.

The chain joins TRBV6-1 to TRBJ1-1, with 10 bases lining up with TRBD1. After removal of 7 bases from V and 4 bases from J, the junction contained 6 bases not matched to a gene. There are 14 residues in the CDR3. The germline V gene has CDR1 MNHNS and CDR2 SASEGT. CDR3 sequence: CASTPTGGLTEAFF. CDR3 nucleotides: TGTGCCAGCACCCCGACAGGGGGCCTCACTGAAGCTTTCTTT.

J is TRBJ1-2 and V is TRBV4-1; TRBD1 might be the D (5 bases). Looked up from germline, CDR1 is MGHRA and CDR2 is YSYEKL. The CDR3 loop spans 15 amino acids. The ends were cut back, 4 bases at V and 3 bases at J, with 15 bases in the middle. This chain's CDR3 is CASSRNSPTDYGYTF. The CDR3, as DNA: TGCGCCAGCAGCCGAAACAGTCCGACAGACTATGGCTACACCTTC.